The TCR beta chain under discussion was sequenced for a study of beta chain features in type 1 diabetes. This clone was counted only a few times. V lost 4 bases to trimming and J lost 9 bases, with 7 bases between them. The germline gives CDR1 SGHNT, CDR2 YENEEA. This CDR3 comprises 11 residues. Expressed TCRB transcripts were sequenced because the entire RNA isolate underwent reverse transcription. The protocol was immunoSEQ multiplex PCR, while the TCRdb copy is restricted to in-frame clones and leaves out a portion. This sample has under 400,000 clones, with 12% to 15% found just once. The source of this sequence is a young man in good health. The sequenced sample consisted of central memory CD4+ T cells from blood. This rearrangement joins TRBV11-3 to TRBJ2-1, with D perhaps TRBD1 (5 bases). CDR3 nucleotides: TGTGCCAGCAGCTCTAGGGGTGAGCAGTTCTTC. Protein product: CASSSRGEQFF. Full variable domain (remainder filled in from reference TRBV11-3 and TRBJ2-1): EAGVVQSPRYKIIEKKQPVAFWCNPISGHNTLYWYLQNLGQGPELLIRYENEEAVDDSQLPKDRFSAERLKGVDSTLKIQPAELGDSAVYLCASSSRGEQFFGPGTRLTVL.